The 29 T cell receptor beta chains below all came from one sample that was sequenced in a study of blood T cell repertoires in COVID-19. This table comes from immunoSEQ multiplex PCR, and its TCRdb copy is limited to in-frame clones, with some not included. The table has 150,000 to 200,000 clones, 87% seen once. Sequenced: peripheral blood. Receptor source: a young man with active or convalescent COVID-19.

The V and J genes are TRBV3-1 (or the pseudogene TRBV3-2) and TRBJ1-5, with 8 bases aligning to TRBD1. Germline V gene data show CDR1 as LGHDT and CDR2 as YNNKEL (reference sequence). J was trimmed by 6 bases and V by 5 bases; bases with no gene match: 6. CDR3 length: 14 residues. CDR3 sequence: CASSFTGGGQPQHF. The CDR3 region has the DNA TGTGCCAGCAGCTTCACAGGGGGAGGTCAGCCCCAGCATTTT.

The chain carries TRBV14 and TRBJ1-3; tentative D call: TRBD1 (5 bases). This CDR3 contains 15 residues. Germline assignment: CDR1 SGHDN and CDR2 FVKESK. V was trimmed by 0 bases and J by 2 bases, leaving 8 bases between them. The CDR3 coding sequence is TGTGCCAGCAGCCAAGACTCAGGGACTGGAAACACCATATATTTT. It encodes CASSQDSGTGNTIYF.

The chain joins TRBV18 to TRBJ2-1, with 8 positions matching TRBD1. J lost 0 bases, V lost 3 bases, and 13 bases had no gene match. The length of the CDR3 is 19 residues. Germline CDR1 and CDR2: KGHSH and LQKENI. CDR3 residues: CASSPLSVQGAGSYNEQFF. The CDR3 DNA is TGTGCCAGCTCACCTTTAAGCGTGCAGGGGGCTGGCTCCTACAATGAGCAGTTCTTC. Combining the CDR3 with reference TRBV18 and TRBJ2-1 gives the whole variable domain NAGVMQNPRHLVRRRGQEARLRCSPMKGHSHVYWYRQLPEEGLKFMVYLQKENIIDESGMPKERFSAEFPKEGPSILRIQQVVRGDSAAYFCASSPLSVQGAGSYNEQFFGPGTRLTVL.

The chain employs TRBV12-5 and TRBJ1-1; TRBD1 might be the D (5 bases). Trimming shortened V by 2 bases and J by 3 bases, and 22 bases separated the two germline ends. The CDR3 is 18 amino acids. The V gene's germline CDR1 is LGHNT and CDR2 FRNRAP. The CDR3 loop is CASGLSPSLGVRDTEAFF. The CDR3 region has the DNA TGTGCTAGTGGTTTGTCCCCATCTTTAGGGGTTCGGGACACTGAAGCTTTCTTT.

The chain carries TRBV5-1 and TRBJ2-1, with 7 bases lining up with TRBD1. Trimming removed 4 bases from V and 0 bases from J; junction bases left unmatched: 4. Germline values: CDR1 SGHRS, CDR2 YFSETQ. The CDR3 covers 15 residues. The CDR3 nucleotides are TGCGCCAGCAGCCCGGACAGGACCTCCTACAATGAGCAGTTCTTC. This gives the protein CASSPDRTSYNEQFF.

The V and J genes are TRBV4-1 and TRBJ1-4, with D possibly being TRBD1 (6 bases). V dropped 0 bases and J dropped 7 bases, with 18 bases sitting between them. Germline CDR1 and CDR2: MGHRA and YSYEKL. The CDR3 is 17 amino acids. Here the CDR3 reads CASSQERWDKVREKLFF. CDR3 sequence (DNA): TGCGCCAGCAGCCAAGAAAGGTGGGACAAGGTTCGTGAAAAACTGTTTTTT.

The chain uses TRBV5-1 and TRBJ2-1, with 10 bases fitting TRBD2. The CDR3 is 15 amino acids. The germline CDR1 and CDR2 sequences are SGHRS and YFSETQ. Trimming removed 4 bases from V and 6 bases from J; junction bases left unmatched: 7. CDR3 sequence: CASSEGPSGSNEQFF. CDR3 nucleotide sequence: TGCGCCAGCAGCGAAGGCCCTAGCGGGAGCAATGAGCAGTTCTTC.

This clone was counted a few times. This chain uses TRBV28 with TRBJ1-2; TRBD1 aligns across 9 bases. The germline V gene has CDR1 MDHEN and CDR2 SYDVKM. The CDR3 runs to 14 residues. The ends lost 7 bases at V and 7 bases at J; junction bases unmatched: 10. This chain's CDR3 is CASTFTGGRIGYTF. The CDR3 region has the DNA TGTGCCAGCACCTTTACAGGGGGCCGTATTGGCTACACCTTC.

The J gene is TRBJ2-1, the V gene TRBV24-1; 15 positions agree with TRBD2. The germline V gene encodes CDR1 KGHDR and CDR2 SFDVKD. V lost 4 bases to trimming and J lost 10 bases; unmatched junction nucleotides: 10. The CDR3 runs 17 residues. The CDR3 DNA follows: TGTGCCACCAGTGAACCTGGACTAGCGGGGGGGGTTGGGGAGCAGTTCTTC. Amino acids: CATSEPGLAGGVGEQFF.

This sequence joins TRBV18 and TRBJ2-1; D unresolved. The CDR3 covers 14 residues. With 3 bases removed from V and 7 bases from J, the gap between germline ends came to 13 bases. Germline lookup yields CDR1 KGHSH and CDR2 LQKENI. This chain's CDR3 is CASSPAVPLNEQFF. DNA of the CDR3: TGTGCCAGCTCACCTGCGGTCCCCTTAAATGAGCAGTTCTTC.

The rearrangement joins TRBV29-1 to TRBJ1-2; possibly TRBD1 for D (6 bases). Trimming stripped 7 bases from V and 6 bases from J, with 15 bases between. The CDR3 extends over 12 amino acids. Germline V CDR1 and CDR2: SQVTM, ANQGSEA. CDR3 DNA: TGCAGCGCCCAAGGGGGTTGGGATGGCTACACCTTC. Its protein product is CSAQGGWDGYTF.

V gene TRBV7-3 combines with J gene TRBJ2-3, with 10 nucleotides matching TRBD2. V lost 9 bases, J lost 2 bases, and 2 bases stayed unmatched. CDR1 is SGHTA, CDR2 FQGTGA, per germline. CDR3 length: 13 residues. The CDR3 loop is CASGLAATDTQYF. DNA for the CDR3: TGTGCCAGTGGACTAGCGGCCACAGATACGCAGTATTTT.

The rearrangement links TRBV18 to TRBJ1-1, with D possibly matching TRBD1 (6 bases). The CDR3 spans 13 residues. Per germline, CDR1 KGHSH and CDR2 LQKENI. V was cut by 7 bases and J by 3 bases, with 12 bases left in between. The CDR3 DNA is TGTGCCAGCTTTCGACAGGTCGACACTGAAGCTTTCTTT. It is translated as CASFRQVDTEAFF.

This clone was seen only once. The chain couples TRBV6-5 to TRBJ1-1; no reliable D call. CDR3 size: 12 residues. Per the germline V gene, CDR1 is MNHEY and CDR2 is SVGAGI. The ends were cut back, 8 bases at V and 3 bases at J, with 10 bases in the middle. CDR3 sequence (DNA): TGTGCCAGCCGACCTCGGGACACTGAAGCTTTCTTT. Translating it yields CASRPRDTEAFF.

This clone was seen only once. The rearrangement joins TRBV9 to TRBJ2-2; 13 positions match TRBD2. The germline CDR1 and CDR2 sequences are SGDLS and YYNGEE. CDR3 length: 17 amino acids. Unmatched junction bases numbered 3, after V lost 4 bases and J lost 0 bases. DNA for the CDR3: TGTGCCAGCAGCTGGACTAGCGGGGGTTCGAACACCGGGGAGCTGTTTTTT. This translates into CASSWTSGGSNTGELFF.

The rearrangement joins TRBV7-7 to TRBJ2-1; TRBD2 matches at 10 bases. V gave up 5 bases and J gave up 6 bases; unmatched junction bases: 7. There are 15 residues in the CDR3. From germline, CDR1 is SSHAT and CDR2 FNYEAQ (reference sequence). The CDR3 DNA sequence: TGTGCCAGCAGCCGAGGACTAGCGGCCACCAATGAGCAGTTCTTC. It specifies CASSRGLAATNEQFF.

The sample holds one count of this clone. This chain joins TRBV3-1 (or the pseudogene TRBV3-2) and TRBJ1-5, with D unresolved. Germline CDR1 and CDR2: LGHDT and YNNKEL (reference sequence). Deletions cut 5 bases from V and 5 bases from J, with 7 bases between. The CDR3 runs to 12 residues. The CDR3 sequence is CASSVSDQPQHF. CDR3 in DNA: TGTGCCAGCAGCGTCAGTGATCAGCCCCAGCATTTT.

The rearrangement joins TRBV7-3 to TRBJ1-5, with D unclear. The CDR3 loop spans 15 amino acids. The V and J ends lost 5 bases and 5 bases respectively, with 16 bases between them. Germline CDR1 and CDR2: SGHTA and FQGTGA. CDR3 sequence reads: CASSHREGRYQPQHF. The DNA of the CDR3 is TGTGCCAGCAGCCATCGGGAGGGTAGGTATCAGCCCCAGCATTTT.

CDR3 amino acids: CASSQEARTEAFF. CDR3 coding DNA: TGTGCCAGCTCTCAGGAGGCGAGGACTGAAGCTTTCTTT. J is TRBJ1-1 and V is TRBV18; no firm D call. V was shortened by 6 bases and J by 5 bases, with 13 bases between the two germline ends. The CDR3 runs 13 residues. Germline CDR1 reads KGHSH; CDR2 reads LQKENI.

This sequence joins TRBV28 and TRBJ2-5; 7 positions agree with TRBD2. Trimming removed 1 base from V and 2 bases from J; junction bases left unmatched: 7. Germline loops: CDR1 MDHEN, CDR2 SYDVKM. There are 16 residues in the CDR3. The CDR3: CASSLSAGAGQETQYF. CDR3 in DNA: TGTGCCAGCAGTTTATCGGCGGGAGCGGGGCAAGAGACCCAGTACTTC.

The CDR3 sequence: CAWSVPGEQYF. CDR3 DNA: TGTGCCTGGAGTGTACCCGGCGAGCAGTACTTC. The chain recombines TRBV30 with TRBJ2-7; D gene uncertain. The CDR3 runs 11 residues. In germline, CDR1 is GTSNPN, CDR2 SVGIG (reference sequence). V lost 0 bases and J lost 6, with 6 bases in between.

The V gene is TRBV6-1, the J gene TRBJ1-4, with D perhaps matching TRBD1 (5 bases). Germline lookup yields CDR1 MNHNS and CDR2 SASEGT. The CDR3 is made up of 14 amino acids. The V gene lost 3 bases and the J gene lost 8 bases, with 13 bases spanning the gap. This CDR3 reads CASSDGRGGEKLFF. The CDR3 coding sequence is TGTGCCAGCAGTGACGGAAGGGGTGGGGAAAAACTGTTTTTT.

The CDR3 DNA follows: TGTGCCAGCAGCTTAGACAGGGGACTAGCGACCCTCAATGAGCAGTTCTTC. Amino acids: CASSLDRGLATLNEQFF. J is TRBJ2-1 and V is TRBV5-6; TRBD2 aligns across 10 bases. Looked up from germline, CDR1 is SGHDT and CDR2 is YYEEEE. V trimming: 2 bases; J trimming: 6 bases; junction bases outside the gene matches: 11. This CDR3 contains 17 residues.

This clone was seen many times. CDR3 bases: TGTGCCAGTTCTATGAGCTCCTACAATGAGCAGTTCTTC. This gives the protein CASSMSSYNEQFF. This chain connects TRBV6-4 to TRBJ2-1; D is ambiguous. Germline lookup yields CDR1 MRHNA and CDR2 SNTAGT. The CDR3 runs to 13 residues. Trimming removed 9 bases from V and 0 bases from J, with 9 bases in between.

The chain joins TRBV29-1 to TRBJ2-5; 7 bases are shared with TRBD2. Germline V CDR1 and CDR2: SQVTM, ANQGSEA. Trimming cost V 4 bases and J 5 bases; bases outside gene matches: 4. The CDR3 is made up of 12 amino acids. The CDR3 coding sequence is TGCAGCGTTGTCCGCGGGAGCGAGACCCAGTACTTC. Encoded protein: CSVVRGSETQYF.

This chain joins TRBV24-1 and TRBJ2-1; D is unclear. The CDR3 has 14 amino acids. V was cut by 5 bases and J by 2 bases, with 9 bases left in between. The germline CDR1 and CDR2 sequences are KGHDR and SFDVKD. The CDR3 DNA follows: TGTGCCACCAGTGGTACAGTAACCTACAATGAGCAGTTCTTC. Amino acids: CATSGTVTYNEQFF.

CDR3 nucleotide sequence: TGTGCTAGTGGTCTACAGGGAAACTATGGCTACACCTTC. The encoded protein is CASGLQGNYGYTF. The chain links TRBV12-5 to TRBJ1-2; TRBD1 is a possible D gene (6 bases). Deletions cut 5 bases from V and 2 bases from J, with 9 bases between. This CDR3 has 13 amino acids. Looked up from germline, CDR1 is LGHNT and CDR2 is FRNRAP.

V and J are TRBV5-1 and TRBJ2-7; TRBD1 matches at 7 bases. The V and J ends lost 3 bases and 7 bases, in that order; junction bases with no gene match: 7. CDR3 size: 13 residues. The germline CDR1 and CDR2 sequences are SGHRS and YFSETQ. CDR3 sequence (DNA): TGCGCCAGCAGCTGGGACAGTCTAGGTGAGCAGTACGTC. The encoded protein is CASSWDSLGEQYV.

The rearrangement joins TRBV4-2 to TRBJ1-6, with D possibly TRBD1 on 6 matching bases. Trimming stripped 4 bases from V and 9 bases from J, with 19 bases between. CDR1 is LGHNA and CDR2 is YNFKEQ in the germline V gene. The length of the CDR3 is 16 residues. This CDR3 is CASSPTPGTGPSPLHF. The CDR3 nucleotides are TGTGCCAGCAGCCCCACCCCGGGCACAGGGCCTTCACCCCTCCACTTT.